Below, 11 T cell receptor beta chains from the same sample are listed, as sequenced in a study of T-cell reconstitution after alpha-beta-depleted transplantation in children. Unique molecular identifiers were built into the TCRbeta library. A single record per CDR3 protein comes from TCRdb applying MiXCR to the PCR reads. The data hold approximately 500,000 distinct CDR3 sequences, with roughly a tenth observed a single time. Specimen: PBMCs, collected before TCRalphabeta/CD19-depleted stem cell transplant. These TCRs come from a child aged 2 to 10 with inherited bone marrow failure, due to receive a stem cell transplant.

The table lists this clonotype with many counts. The chain is built from TRBV7-9 and TRBJ2-7; D remains ambiguous. The germline V and J ends were trimmed by 2 bases and 6 bases, with 14 bases remaining between them. Looked up from germline, CDR1 is SEHNR and CDR2 is FQNEAQ (reference sequence). CDR3 length equals 14 residues. CDR3 bases: TGTGCCAGCAGCTTATCTACGGGCTCCGGCGAGCAGTACTTC. This translates into CASSLSTGSGEQYF. Using reference TRBV7-9 and TRBJ2-7 for the parts outside the CDR3, the full variable domain is DTGVSQNPRHKITKRGQNVTFRCDPISEHNRLYWYRQTLGQGPEFLTYFQNEAQLEKSRLLSDRFSAERPKGSFSTLEIQRTEQGDSAMYLCASSLSTGSGEQYFGPGTRLTVT.

This clonotype was seen ten or more times. This chain uses TRBV10-3 with TRBJ1-1, with D possibly matching TRBD1 (6 bases). Germline loops: CDR1 ENHRY, CDR2 SYGVKD. Trimming pared 5 bases from V and 4 bases from J, leaving 17 bases between. This CDR3 spans 15 amino acids. The CDR3 region is CAISRGKGRGTEAFF. As DNA, the CDR3 is TGTGCCATCAGTCGAGGGAAAGGCAGGGGCACTGAAGCTTTCTTT.

This clonotype was picked up a small number of times. The V call is TRBV30, the J call TRBJ2-3; D perhaps matches TRBD2 (6 bases). Germline CDR1 GTSNPN, CDR2 SVGIG (reference sequence). The V end was cut by 7 bases, the J end by 1 base, with 12 bases between. The CDR3 is made up of 13 amino acids. CDR3 nucleotide sequence: TGTGCCTTGTCTAGCGCCCGCACAGATACGCAGTATTTT. Translation gives CALSSARTDTQYF.

This clonotype has ten or more counts. V usage is TRBV20-1 and J usage is TRBJ2-5, with unresolved D. This CDR3 spans 13 amino acids. V dropped 5 bases and J dropped 2 bases, with 12 bases sitting between them. Germline CDR1 and CDR2: DFQATT and SNEGSKA (reference sequence). The CDR3 nucleotides are TGCAGTGCTGAGTTAGTGGGACAAGAGACCCAGTACTTC. Its translation is CSAELVGQETQYF.

In this sample, this clonotype turned up many times. V gene TRBV4-3 combines with J gene TRBJ2-5, with TRBD2 matching over 10 bases. CDR3 length: 17 amino acids. Germline CDR1 reads LGHNA; CDR2 reads YSLEER. The trim removed 4 bases at V and 5 bases at J, leaving 13 bases unmatched. CDR3 in amino acids: CASSPSPGLAGAETQYF. Written as DNA, the CDR3 is TGCGCCAGCAGCCCATCGCCCGGGCTAGCGGGAGCTGAGACCCAGTACTTC.

This chain joins TRBV2 and TRBJ2-5; D unresolved. Per germline, CDR1 SNHLY and CDR2 FYNNEI. The ends were cut back, 4 bases at V and 0 bases at J, with 9 bases in the middle. CDR3 length: 14 amino acids. The CDR3 loop reads CASSGRTNQETQYF. The CDR3 nucleotides read TGTGCCAGCAGTGGACGAACAAACCAAGAGACCCAGTACTTC.

This clonotype occurred many times. The V call is TRBV3-1, the J call TRBJ2-7; 7 bases match TRBD2. J was trimmed by 6 bases and V by 0 bases; bases with no gene match: 8. CDR1 and CDR2 (germline): LGHDT, YNNKEL (reference sequence). The CDR3 runs to 15 residues. The CDR3 region is CASSQDWRGTGEQYF. DNA of the CDR3: TGTGCCAGCAGCCAAGACTGGCGGGGGACGGGCGAGCAGTACTTC.

In the case of this clonotype: A much larger clone differs from this one at a single base, so this may be a read error. CDR3 protein: CASSQIQYSSYNEQVF. The CDR3 nucleotides are TGCGCCAGCAGCCAAATACAGTACTCCTCCTACAATGAGCAGGTCTTC. The chain has TRBV4-3 and TRBJ2-1; no reliable D call. Germline loops: CDR1 LGHNA, CDR2 YSLEER. There are 16 residues in the CDR3.

This chain links TRBV20-1 with TRBJ1-2, with unresolved D. Trimming took 3 bases from V and 0 from J, leaving 14 bases between them. The germline V gene has CDR1 DFQATT and CDR2 SNEGSKA (reference sequence). The CDR3 extends over 15 amino acids. For the CDR3, the DNA is TGCAGTGCTAGGGGTTCCGGGTCGACTAACTATGGCTACACCTTC. Amino acids: CSARGSGSTNYGYTF.

This clonotype has a single count. Just one base apart from a much larger clone, this may be a read error. V and J are TRBV29-1 and TRBJ1-4; perhaps TRBD1 as D (6 bases). The CDR3 sequence is 15 residues long. Germline-derived CDR1 and CDR2 are SQVTM and ANQGSEA. Trimming removed 7 bases at V and 8 bases at J, with 23 bases between. In nucleotides, the CDR3 is TGCAGCGCGGCACCAGACAGGAGGCATGGGGAAAAACTGTTTTTT. Protein: CSAAPDRRHGEKLFF.

This clonotype was recorded at least ten times. This chain uses TRBV10-2 with TRBJ2-1; 8 bases agree with TRBD2. Germline CDR1 WSHSY, CDR2 SAAADI. V lost 1 base to trimming and J lost 6 bases; unmatched junction nucleotides: 5. The CDR3 sequence is 15 residues long. The CDR3 nucleotides read TGCGCCAGCAGTGAGTTGGGGACTAGTGCCAATGAGCAGTTCTTC. This translates into CASSELGTSANEQFF.